This T cell receptor (beta chain) was observed in a study of identical twins. Overall study findings and caveats: Cross-sectional statistical analysis, not tracking of the same donors, underpinned the conclusions. Twin-shared out-of-frame alpha sequences showed excess low generation probability.

The CDR3 is 14 residues long. CDR1 SGHVS and CDR2 FNYEAQ come from the germline V gene. V dropped 2 bases and J dropped 0 bases, with 6 bases sitting between them. TCRdb ran MiXCR on the 5' RACE reads and lists one entry per CDR3 protein. The repertoire has 240,000 or so distinct CDR3 sequences, about 11% of them found once; the top ten carry 9% to 10%. Only a few counts were recorded for this clonotype. Its target is not known. V is TRBV7-6 and J is TRBJ2-3; unclear D gene. The specimen sequenced was memory T cells sorted from blood. The receptor was isolated from a man aged 50 to 59 in good health. The CDR3 coding sequence is TGTGCCAGCAGCTTACTCGGTAGCACAGATACGCAGTATTTT. It is translated as CASSLLGSTDTQYF.